Listed below are T cell receptor beta chains from one sample, sequenced in a study of radiotherapy plus CTLA-4 blockade in lung cancer. Generated by immunoSEQ multiplex PCR, the TCRdb table keeps only in-frame clones and is missing some. This sample carries 85,000 to 100,000 clones, roughly 70% of them seen once, and the ten largest clones take over 12%. This specimen consisted of peripheral blood, obtained from a patient treated with radiotherapy plus ipilimumab. These receptors were collected from a human donor with non-small cell lung cancer that progressed on radiotherapy plus ipilimumab. CDR3s include the opening cysteine and the closing phenylalanine or tryptophan. D genes are given only for firm matches. Only some rows state a clone size, as once, few, many or a class for expanded clones.

>TRBJ2-7|NA|NA|TRBV7-9
TGTGCCAGCAGCTTATCGGGGCGGGTCGGCTACGAGCAGTACTTC
CASSLSGRVGYEQYF
>TRBJ2-3|NA|once|TRBV7-6
TGTGCCAGCAGCTTAGAAGGGACCCGCCCTGATGACTCGCAGTATTTT
CASSLEGTRPDDSQYF
>TRBJ2-7|TRBD1|few|TRBV28
TGTGCCAGCAGTTCCCCGGGACAGGGGTCCTACGAGCAGTACTTC
CASSSPGQGSYEQYF
>TRBJ1-1|NA|NA|TRBV6-6
TGTGCCACTCAGACCTGGGGGGAGAAAGGGAACACTGAAGCTTTCTTT
CATQTWGEKGNTEAFF
>TRBJ2-7|NA|NA|TRBV19
TGTGCCAGTAGTATAGATCCGCGGTCTAGCTCCTACGAGCAGTACTTC
CASSIDPRSSSYEQYF
>TRBJ2-1|NA|many|TRBV7-3
TGTGCCAGCAGCTTAACCTCCGGTACCTACAATGAGCAGTTCTTC
CASSLTSGTYNEQFF
>TRBJ2-7|NA|NA|TRBV6-1
TGTGCCAGCAGCCGTTTAAGCTCCTACGAGCAGTACTTC
CASSRLSSYEQYF
>TRBJ2-5|TRBD1|NA|TRBV27
TGTGCCAGCAGTTCCACAGGGGCCGGCGAGACCCAGTACTTC
CASSSTGAGETQYF
>TRBJ2-7|TRBD1|NA|TRBV7-9
TGTGCCAGCAGCTTAGGGGACAGGGGAACCTACGAGCAGTACTTC
CASSLGDRGTYEQYF
>TRBJ2-3|TRBD2|NA|TRBV6-5
TGTGCCAGCAGTTATTGGGCGGGGGAGAGCACAGATACGCAGTATTTT
CASSYWAGESTDTQYF
>TRBJ1-1|NA|NA|TRBV6-6
TGTGCCAGCAGTTTCCGGCCGGCCAGAGACACTGAAGCTTTCTTT
CASSFRPARDTEAFF
>TRBJ1-1|NA|NA|TRBV7-8
TGTGCCAGCAGCTTTTCCCGGGACCGAGGCTTTATGAACACTGAAGCTTTCTTT
CASSFSRDRGFMNTEAFF
>TRBJ2-1|TRBD1|NA|TRBV2
TGTGCCAGCAGCCCGATTCGACAGGGGGGTTACAATGAGCAGTTCTTC
CASSPIRQGGYNEQFF
>TRBJ2-1|TRBD1|NA|TRBV14
TGTGCCAGCAGCCATCTAGACAGGGGGCGCAGGAATGAGCAGTTCTTC
CASSHLDRGRRNEQFF
>TRBJ2-6|NA|few|TRBV7-8
TGTGCCAGCAGCACCCCCAGGGGCCCCTCAACGTTCGATGCTGGGGCCAACGTCCTGACTTTC
CASSTPRGPSTFDAGANVLTF
>TRBJ2-5|NA|NA|TRBV15
TGTGCCACCAGCAGAGGAGGAGGAAAGGAAGGGGAGACCCAGTACTTC
CATSRGGGKEGETQYF
>TRBJ1-5|TRBD1|NA|TRBV6-1
TGTGCCAGCCAAGGAGGACAGGGCAATCAGCCCCAGCATTTT
CASQGGQGNQPQHF
>TRBJ1-1|NA|NA|TRBV28
TGTGCCAGCAGTTTAGGATGGGGCGGTCAGGAAGCTTTCTTT
CASSLGWGGQEAFF
>TRBJ2-2|TRBD2|few|TRBV6-6
TGTGCCAGCAGATTTAGCGGGGTCATCGGGGAGCTGTTTTTT
CASRFSGVIGELFF
>TRBJ2-1|TRBD2|NA|TRBV12-5
TGTGCTAGTGCTGCGGGCGGGGGTGAGCAGTTCTTC
CASAAGGGEQFF
>TRBJ1-2|NA|NA|TRBV5-4
TGTGCCAGCAGCTTGCTCGGACTTGTAGCGCTCTATGGCTACACCTTC
CASSLLGLVALYGYTF
>TRBJ2-1|TRBD1|NA|TRBV4-3
TGCGCCAGCAGCCGGGGGACAGGGGTAAACCCAAGCCACAATGAGCAGTTCTTC
CASSRGTGVNPSHNEQFF
>TRBJ2-1|TRBD1|few|TRBV2
TGTGCCAGCAGTTTCCCGGACAGGGCTGCATATGAGCAGTTCTTC
CASSFPDRAAYEQFF
>TRBJ2-1|TRBD1|NA|TRBV7-8
TGTGCCAGCAGCGCGTCCGGGACAGGGTACAATGAGCAGTTCTTC
CASSASGTGYNEQFF
>TRBJ2-5|NA|once|TRBV14
TGTGCCAGCAGCTCGACCAGGGGCCGACAAGAGACCCAGTACTTC
CASSSTRGRQETQYF
>TRBJ2-3|TRBD2|NA|TRBV4-2
TGTGCCAGCAGCTCTGGGACTAGCGGGGGTCGAGATACGCAGTATTTT
CASSSGTSGGRDTQYF
>TRBJ2-7|NA|NA|TRBV14
TGTGCCAGCAGTCCTATCCCTGTAGGGCGAGAGCAGTACTTC
CASSPIPVGREQYF
>TRBJ2-6|NA|few|TRBV6-6
TGTGCCAGCAGTTACGAGGGCCCCTCTGGGGCCAACGTCCTGACTTTC
CASSYEGPSGANVLTF
>TRBJ2-7|NA|NA|TRBV7-9
TGTGCCAGCGGGGGGCTAGCCTACGAGCAGTACTTC
CASGGLAYEQYF
>TRBJ2-7|NA|NA|TRBV11-2
TGTGCCAGCAGCTTAGGTCTGAACTACGAGCAGTACTTC
CASSLGLNYEQYF
>TRBJ2-7|NA|NA|TRBV6-5
TGTGCCAGCGGAGGCTACGAGCAGTACTTC
CASGGYEQYF
>TRBJ1-5|TRBD1|few|TRBV30
TGTGCCTGGTCTACAGGGGACAATCAGCCCCAGCATTTT
CAWSTGDNQPQHF
>TRBJ1-6|NA|NA|TRBV12-5
TGTGCTAGTGGTTTAATCCACGCCTATAATTCACCCCTCCACTTT
CASGLIHAYNSPLHF
>TRBJ2-5|NA|NA|TRBV6-1
TGTGCCAGCATTAAAGGGTCGGGGGAGACCCAGTACTTC
CASIKGSGETQYF
>TRBJ1-1|NA|NA|TRBV6-5
TGTGCCAGCAGTTACCGGGACCGGAACACTGAAGCTTTCTTT
CASSYRDRNTEAFF
>TRBJ2-5|TRBD1|NA|TRBV7-2
TGTGCCAGCAGCTCAGCACAGGGGGCCCAAGAGACCCAGTACTTC
CASSSAQGAQETQYF
>TRBJ1-5|NA|NA|TRBV6-5
TGTGCCAGCAGTTACGCCGGCGGGCAGCCCCAGCATTTT
CASSYAGGQPQHF
>TRBJ2-5|TRBD2|NA|TRBV2
TGTGCCAGCAAGCCTAGCGGGAGTAGAGAGACCCAGTACTTC
CASKPSGSRETQYF
>TRBJ2-6|TRBD2|NA|TRBV4-1
TGCGCCAGCAGCCAGGATTTAGCGGGAGGGGCCTTGGCCAACGTCCTGACTTTC
CASSQDLAGGALANVLTF
>TRBJ2-3|TRBD2|NA|TRBV10-3
TGTGCCGCCCGGGGGGGACTCGATATCACAGATACGCAGTATTTT
CAARGGLDITDTQYF
>TRBJ2-5|TRBD1|NA|TRBV11-1
TGTGCCAGCAGCAACCGACAGGGGGAACAAGAGACCCAGTACTTC
CASSNRQGEQETQYF
>TRBJ2-1|NA|NA|TRBV15
TGTGCCACCAGCAGACCGCTAGCGTCGAGCTCCTACAATGAGCAGTTCTTC
CATSRPLASSSYNEQFF
>TRBJ2-3|NA|NA|TRBV7-9
TGTGCCAGCAGCTCCCAGGAATTTGCAGATACGCAGTATTTT
CASSSQEFADTQYF
>TRBJ1-3|NA|NA|TRBV4-1
TGCGCCAGCAGCCAAAGTTACCCGGGGTCGGGAAACACCATATATTTT
CASSQSYPGSGNTIYF
>TRBJ1-4|TRBD1|NA|TRBV7-9
TGTGCCAGCAGCTTCCGGGACAGGGGACGAAAACTGTTTTTT
CASSFRDRGRKLFF
>TRBJ2-1|TRBD1|NA|TRBV9
TGTGCCAGCAGCCTCCGGGACAGGGAGGTCAATAAGCAGTTCTTC
CASSLRDREVNKQFF
>TRBJ2-1|NA|few|TRBV10-3
TGTGCCATCAGGTCACTTCAGGGGGGCCCGGGAGACAATGAGCAGTTCTTC
CAIRSLQGGPGDNEQFF
>TRBJ1-2|NA|few|TRBV4-1
TGCGCCAGCAGCCAAGATTGGTATGGCTACACCTTC
CASSQDWYGYTF
>TRBJ2-2|TRBD2|NA|TRBV2
TGTGCCAGCAGTGACAGACTAGCGGCTACGGAGCTGTTTTTT
CASSDRLAATELFF
>TRBJ2-5|TRBD1|NA|TRBV7-7
TGTGCTAGCAGCCAATACTTGGGACAGCAAGAGACCCAGTACTTC
CASSQYLGQQETQYF
>TRBJ2-7|NA|few|TRBV5-6
TGTGCCAGCAGCTCCGGGGGATCCTACGAGCAGTACTTC
CASSSGGSYEQYF
>TRBJ2-5|TRBD1|NA|TRBV7-3
TGTGCCAGCAGCGTTACAGGGGGCGGGGAGACCCAGTACTTC
CASSVTGGGETQYF
>TRBJ2-1|TRBD2|NA|TRBV27
TGTGCCAGCGCATTCAAGACTAGCGGGAGTAATGAGCAGTTCTTC
CASAFKTSGSNEQFF
>TRBJ1-5|TRBD1|once|TRBV6-1
TGTGCCAGCAGTGAAAGGGCCTACGGGACAGGGGTCAATCAGCCCCAGCATTTT
CASSERAYGTGVNQPQHF
>TRBJ1-4|TRBD1|NA|TRBV2
TGTGCCAGCAGACAGGGGCCTGAAAAACTGTTTTTT
CASRQGPEKLFF